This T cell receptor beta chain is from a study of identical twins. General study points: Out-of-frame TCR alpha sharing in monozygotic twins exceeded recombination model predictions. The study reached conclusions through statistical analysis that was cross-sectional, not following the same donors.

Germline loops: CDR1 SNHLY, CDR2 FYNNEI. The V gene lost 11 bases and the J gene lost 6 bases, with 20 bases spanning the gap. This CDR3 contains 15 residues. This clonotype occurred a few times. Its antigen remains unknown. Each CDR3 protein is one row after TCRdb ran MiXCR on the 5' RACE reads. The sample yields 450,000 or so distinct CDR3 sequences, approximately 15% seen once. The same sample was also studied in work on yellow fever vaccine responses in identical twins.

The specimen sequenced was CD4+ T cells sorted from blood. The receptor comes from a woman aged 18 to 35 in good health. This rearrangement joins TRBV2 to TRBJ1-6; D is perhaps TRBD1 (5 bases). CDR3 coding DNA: TGTGCCCACAACGTAAACAGGATTCGTAATTCACCCCTCCACTTT. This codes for CAHNVNRIRNSPLHF. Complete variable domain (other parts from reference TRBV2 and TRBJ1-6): EPEVTQTPSHQVTQMGQEVILRCVPISNHLYFYWYRQILGQKVEFLVSFYNNEISEKSEIFDDQFSVERPDGSNFTLKIRSTKLEDSAMYFCAHNVNRIRNSPLHFGNGTRLTVT.